This T cell receptor (beta chain) emerged from a study of blood T cell repertoires in COVID-19. Looking at the study overall: Donors in the United States, Italy and Spain gave samples during acute or convalescent COVID-19.

TCRdb's copy holds only in-frame clones and misses some; the assay was immunoSEQ multiplex PCR. This table holds under 200,000 clones, about 86% found once. Material: peripheral blood. The clonotype originates from a woman in her fifties or sixties with COVID-19, enrolled during active disease.

The CDR3 bases are TGTGCCAGCAGCCTCTTCGCGGGAGGCAGAGAGACCCAGTACTTC. It is translated as CASSLFAGGRETQYF. V gene TRBV7-2 combines with J gene TRBJ2-5; 8 bases agree with TRBD2. This CDR3 contains 15 residues. CDR1 SGHTA and CDR2 FQGNSA come from the germline V gene. The V gene end was trimmed by 5 bases and the J gene end by 4 bases; junction bases not matched to a gene: 9.